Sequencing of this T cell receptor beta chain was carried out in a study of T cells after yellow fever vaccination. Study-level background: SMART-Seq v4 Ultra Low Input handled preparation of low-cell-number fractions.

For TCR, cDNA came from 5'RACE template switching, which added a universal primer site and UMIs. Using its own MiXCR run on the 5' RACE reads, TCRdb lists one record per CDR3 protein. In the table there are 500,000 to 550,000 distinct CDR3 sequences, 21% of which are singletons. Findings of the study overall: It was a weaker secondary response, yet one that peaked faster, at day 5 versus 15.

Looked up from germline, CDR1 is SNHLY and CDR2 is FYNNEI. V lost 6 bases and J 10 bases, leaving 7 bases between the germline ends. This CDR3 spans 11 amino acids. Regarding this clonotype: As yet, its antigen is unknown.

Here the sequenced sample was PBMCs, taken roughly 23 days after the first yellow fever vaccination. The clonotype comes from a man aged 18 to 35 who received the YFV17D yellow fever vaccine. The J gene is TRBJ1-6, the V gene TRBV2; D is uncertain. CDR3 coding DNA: TGTGCCAGCAGATCGGAGTCACCCCTCCACTTT. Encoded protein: CASRSESPLHF.